This TCR beta chain is from a study of cytomegalovirus exposure and HLA in healthy donors. The primer mix had 60 Vbeta and 13 Jbeta primers. Sequencing was performed with immunoSEQ multiplex PCR; in TCRdb, only in-frame clones are kept and a portion is missing. Among roughly 140,000 clones listed, around 80% were seen once. Per germline, CDR1 GTSNPN and CDR2 SVGIG (reference sequence). V was shortened by 0 bases and J by 5 bases, with 14 bases between the two germline ends. The CDR3 length is 14 residues. The chain recombines TRBV30 with TRBJ2-7; TRBD2 might be the D (6 bases). Sequences were obtained from PBMCs. The TCR originated in a man aged 25-40 years in good health and CMV-seropositive. The CDR3 is CAWSVRGGTNEQYF. DNA of the CDR3: TGTGCCTGGAGTGTACGTGGGGGGACCAACGAGCAGTACTTC.